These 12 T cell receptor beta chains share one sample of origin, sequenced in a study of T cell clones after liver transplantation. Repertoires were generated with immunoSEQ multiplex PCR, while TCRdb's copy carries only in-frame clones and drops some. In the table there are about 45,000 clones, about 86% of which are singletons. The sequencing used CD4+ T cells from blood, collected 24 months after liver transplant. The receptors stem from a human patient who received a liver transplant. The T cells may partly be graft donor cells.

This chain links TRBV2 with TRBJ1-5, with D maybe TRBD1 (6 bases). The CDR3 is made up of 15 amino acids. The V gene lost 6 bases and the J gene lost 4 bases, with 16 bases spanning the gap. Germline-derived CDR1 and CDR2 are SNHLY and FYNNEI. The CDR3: CASRPRGGANQPQHF. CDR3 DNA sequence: TGTGCCAGCAGACCCCGCGGGGGGGCGAATCAGCCCCAGCATTTT.

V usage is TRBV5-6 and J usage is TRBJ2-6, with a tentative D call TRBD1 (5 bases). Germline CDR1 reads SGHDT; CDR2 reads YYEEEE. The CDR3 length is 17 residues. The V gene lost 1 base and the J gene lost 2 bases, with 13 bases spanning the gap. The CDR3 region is CASSLLGPEPGANVLTF. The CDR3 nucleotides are TGTGCCAGCAGCTTGTTGGGGCCGGAGCCTGGGGCCAACGTCCTGACTTTC.

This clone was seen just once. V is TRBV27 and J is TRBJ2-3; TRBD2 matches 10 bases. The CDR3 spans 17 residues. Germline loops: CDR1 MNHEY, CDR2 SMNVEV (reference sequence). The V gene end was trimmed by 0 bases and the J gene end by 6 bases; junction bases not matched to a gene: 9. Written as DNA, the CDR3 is TGTGCCAGCAGTTTATCCTTGCTAGCGGGAGATATTGATACGCAGTATTTT. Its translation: CASSLSLLAGDIDTQYF.

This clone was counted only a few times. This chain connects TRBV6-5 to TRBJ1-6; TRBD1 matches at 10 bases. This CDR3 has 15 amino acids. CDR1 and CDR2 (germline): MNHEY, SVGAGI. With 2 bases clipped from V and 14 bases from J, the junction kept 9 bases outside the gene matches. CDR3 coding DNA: TGTGCCAGCAGTTACGTGGACAGGGGGTTGAAGGCCCTCCACTTT. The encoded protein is CASSYVDRGLKALHF.

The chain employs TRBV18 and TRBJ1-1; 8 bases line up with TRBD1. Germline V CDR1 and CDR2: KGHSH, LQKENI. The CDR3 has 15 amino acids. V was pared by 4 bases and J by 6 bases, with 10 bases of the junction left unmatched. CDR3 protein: CASSLRGDRSSEAFF. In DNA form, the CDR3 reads TGTGCCAGCTCACTGAGGGGGGACAGGAGTTCTGAAGCTTTCTTT.

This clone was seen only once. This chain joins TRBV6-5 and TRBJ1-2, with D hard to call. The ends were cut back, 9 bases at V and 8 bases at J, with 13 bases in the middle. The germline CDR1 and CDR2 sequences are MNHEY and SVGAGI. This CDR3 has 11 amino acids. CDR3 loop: CASASGRGYTF. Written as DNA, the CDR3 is TGTGCCAGTGCCTCCGGACGAGGCTACACCTTC.

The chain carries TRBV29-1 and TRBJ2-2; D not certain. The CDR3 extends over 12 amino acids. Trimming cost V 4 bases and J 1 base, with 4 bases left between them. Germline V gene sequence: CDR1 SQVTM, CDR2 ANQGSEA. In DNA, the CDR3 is TGCAGCGTTGGACAGAACACCGGGGAGCTGTTTTTT. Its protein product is CSVGQNTGELFF.

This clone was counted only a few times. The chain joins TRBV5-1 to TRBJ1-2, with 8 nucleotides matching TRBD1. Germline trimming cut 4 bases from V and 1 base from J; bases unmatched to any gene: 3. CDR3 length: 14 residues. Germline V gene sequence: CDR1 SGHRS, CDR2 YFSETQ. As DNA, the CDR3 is TGCGCCAGCAGCCGGACAGGGATTAACTATGGCTACACCTTC. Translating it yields CASSRTGINYGYTF.

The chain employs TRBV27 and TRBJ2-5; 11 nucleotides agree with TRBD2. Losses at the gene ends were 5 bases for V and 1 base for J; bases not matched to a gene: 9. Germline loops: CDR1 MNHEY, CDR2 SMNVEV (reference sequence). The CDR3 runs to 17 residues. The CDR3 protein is CASSTIRLAGGQETQYF. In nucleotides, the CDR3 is TGTGCCAGCAGTACTATCCGTCTAGCGGGGGGCCAAGAGACCCAGTACTTC.

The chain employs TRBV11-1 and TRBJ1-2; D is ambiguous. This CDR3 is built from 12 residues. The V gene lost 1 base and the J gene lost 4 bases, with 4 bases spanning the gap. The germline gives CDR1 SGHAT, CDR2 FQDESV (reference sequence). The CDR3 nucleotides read TGTGCCAGCAGCTTAGGAGTCTATGGCTACACCTTC. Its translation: CASSLGVYGYTF.

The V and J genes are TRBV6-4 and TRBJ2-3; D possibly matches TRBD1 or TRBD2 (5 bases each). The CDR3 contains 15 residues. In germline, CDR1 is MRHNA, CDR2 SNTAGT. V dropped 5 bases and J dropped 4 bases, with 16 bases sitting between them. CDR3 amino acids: CASSPYRGAADTQYF. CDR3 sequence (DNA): TGTGCCAGCAGTCCCTACAGAGGGGCAGCAGATACGCAGTATTTT.

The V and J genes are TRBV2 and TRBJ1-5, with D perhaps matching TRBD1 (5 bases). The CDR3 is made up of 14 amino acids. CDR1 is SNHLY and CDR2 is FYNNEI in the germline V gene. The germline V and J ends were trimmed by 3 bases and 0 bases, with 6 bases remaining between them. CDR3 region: CASSDRASNQPQHF. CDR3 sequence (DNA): TGTGCCAGCAGTGACAGGGCTAGCAATCAGCCCCAGCATTTT. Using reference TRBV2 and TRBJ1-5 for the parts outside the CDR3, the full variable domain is EPEVTQTPSHQVTQMGQEVILRCVPISNHLYFYWYRQILGQKVEFLVSFYNNEISEKSEIFDDQFSVERPDGSNFTLKIRSTKLEDSAMYFCASSDRASNQPQHFGDGTRLSIL.